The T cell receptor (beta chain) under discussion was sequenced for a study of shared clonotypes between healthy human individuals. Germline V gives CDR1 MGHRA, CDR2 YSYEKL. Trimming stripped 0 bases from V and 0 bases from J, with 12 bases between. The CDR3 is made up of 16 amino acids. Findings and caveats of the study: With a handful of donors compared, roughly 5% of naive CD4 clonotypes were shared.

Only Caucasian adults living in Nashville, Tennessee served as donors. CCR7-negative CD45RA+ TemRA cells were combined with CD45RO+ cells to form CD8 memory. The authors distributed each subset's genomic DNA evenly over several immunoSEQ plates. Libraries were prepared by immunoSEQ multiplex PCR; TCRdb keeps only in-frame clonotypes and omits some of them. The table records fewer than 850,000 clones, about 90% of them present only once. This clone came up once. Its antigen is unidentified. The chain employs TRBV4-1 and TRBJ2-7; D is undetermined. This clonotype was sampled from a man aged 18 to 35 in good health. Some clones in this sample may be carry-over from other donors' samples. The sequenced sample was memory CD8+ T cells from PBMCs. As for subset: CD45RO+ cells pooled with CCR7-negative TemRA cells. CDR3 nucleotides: TGCGCCAGCAGCCAAGATCCGCCTAGGGTCTCCTACGAGCAGTACTTC. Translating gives CASSQDPPRVSYEQYF.